This TCR beta chain is from a study of Ad26.COV2.S vaccination and SARS-CoV-2 variants. Study details: COV1001, an Ad26.COV2.S trial, supplied this vaccine-arm donor. Recipients of Ad26.COV2.S got it intramuscularly, once or twice 56 days apart. Findings and limits, study-wide: Placebo recipients showed lower spike-specific TCR breadth than vaccinees. Using TCR breadth and depth analyses may have led to underestimated total T cell responses.

Repertoires were generated with immunoSEQ multiplex PCR, while TCRdb's copy carries only in-frame clones and drops some. The sample holds approximately 300,000 clones; approximately 86% are singletons and the top ten take around 2.2%. Remarks on this clone: Its antigen is still unknown.

The CDR3 runs 15 residues. Germline V gives CDR1 SQVTM, CDR2 ANQGSEA. Treatment in this sample: around 19 received Ad26.COV2.S at low or high dose, single or two shots; five or six received placebo; per-sample allocation not given. Collection of samples fell on day 63 after the first vaccine or placebo injection. This receptor was obtained from a person between 18 and 65 years old who received the Ad26.COV2.S COVID-19 vaccine or a placebo. The chain recombines TRBV29-1 with TRBJ1-2; TRBD1 aligns across 9 bases. The input for sequencing was peripheral blood, taken in a trial of Ad26.COV2.S vaccine versus placebo. This CDR3 is CSYFHPGDRGGGYTF. The CDR3 DNA is TGCAGTTACTTTCACCCGGGAGACAGGGGGGGAGGCTACACCTTC.